The 8 T cell receptor beta chains reported below all come from one sample, sequenced in a study of blood T cell repertoires in COVID-19. TCRdb's table, derived via immunoSEQ multiplex PCR, lists solely in-frame clones and lacks some. This repertoire shows more than 200,000 clones, just over 85% found once; its top ten account for over 1.2%. The sample was peripheral blood. These receptor sequences come from an older man with acute or convalescent COVID-19.

Notes on this clone: It is unclear where the CDR3 begins or ends on the DNA, so no DNA is shown, and the CDR3 is as TCRdb lists it. The chain couples TRBV9 to TRBJ1-1; TRBD1 was called by the table and not checked on the DNA. Per germline, CDR1 SGDLS and CDR2 YYNGEE. With termini counted, the CDR3 has 14 amino acids. The CDR3 sequence: CASSVATGTGPEFF.

This chain uses TRBV5-1 with TRBJ1-5, with D perhaps TRBD1 (6 bases). This CDR3 has 15 amino acids. The V end lost 2 bases, the J end lost 2 bases, and 11 bases lay between the germline ends. Germline CDR1 is SGHRS and CDR2 is YFSETQ. CDR3 loop: CASSLMGAGNQPQHF. For the CDR3, the DNA is TGCGCCAGCAGCTTAATGGGGGCGGGCAATCAGCCCCAGCATTTT.

The V gene is TRBV14, the J gene TRBJ2-1; the D gene is possibly TRBD2 (7 bases). The germline V and J ends were trimmed by 0 bases and 6 bases, with 18 bases remaining between them. Germline values: CDR1 SGHDN, CDR2 FVKESK. This CDR3 has 17 amino acids. The CDR3 DNA sequence: TGTGCCAGCAGCCAAGATTGGGGGGGCGGGAGACGCAATGAGCAGTTCTTC. Protein: CASSQDWGGGRRNEQFF.

The chain links TRBV7-6 to TRBJ2-2, with D possibly being TRBD2 (6 bases). V was pared by 5 bases and J by 6 bases, with 16 bases between. Germline CDR1 is SGHVS and CDR2 is FNYEAQ. CDR3 size: 15 residues. CDR3 in amino acids: CASSLEGGLAGELFF. In DNA form, the CDR3 reads TGTGCCAGCAGCCTCGAAGGAGGGTTGGCCGGGGAGCTGTTTTTT.

The V gene is TRBV4-2, the J gene TRBJ2-3; TRBD2 matches at 9 bases. Trimming removed 1 base from V and 0 bases from J; junction bases left unmatched: 5. CDR1 is LGHNA, CDR2 YNFKEQ, per germline. The length of the CDR3 is 17 residues. CDR3 amino acids: CASSQGRLAGSTDTQYF. The DNA for the CDR3 is TGTGCCAGCAGCCAAGGCCGCCTAGCGGGGAGCACAGATACGCAGTATTTT.

In its sample, this clone was seen once. CDR3 DNA: TGCAGCGTTGAAGATCTTGGGACAGGGCTCTATGGCTACACCTTC. As protein: CSVEDLGTGLYGYTF. The V and J genes are TRBV29-1 and TRBJ1-2, with 9 positions matching TRBD1. After removal of 0 bases from V and 4 bases from J, the junction contained 6 bases not matched to a gene. Germline CDR1 reads SQVTM; CDR2 reads ANQGSEA. The CDR3 runs 15 residues.

The rearrangement links TRBV6-5 to TRBJ1-4; no clear D. This CDR3 has 15 residues. Germline V CDR1 and CDR2: MNHEY, SVGAGI. The V and J ends lost 4 bases and 11 bases respectively, with 20 bases between them. The CDR3 DNA follows: TGTGCCAGCAGTTTGGGTCTCTCGGAAAAGAGGAAACTGTTTTTT. Residues: CASSLGLSEKRKLFF.

This clone was counted a single time. The chain carries TRBV12-5 and TRBJ2-5; 8 bases are shared with TRBD1. Trimming at V came to 8 bases and at J to 4 bases, leaving 12 bases not matched to a gene. The CDR3 is 15 residues long. Germline V gene sequence: CDR1 LGHNT, CDR2 FRNRAP. The CDR3 nucleotides read TGTGCTAGTTCCTCCTCCGGGACAGGAGGAGAGACCCAGTACTTC. Residues: CASSSSGTGGETQYF.